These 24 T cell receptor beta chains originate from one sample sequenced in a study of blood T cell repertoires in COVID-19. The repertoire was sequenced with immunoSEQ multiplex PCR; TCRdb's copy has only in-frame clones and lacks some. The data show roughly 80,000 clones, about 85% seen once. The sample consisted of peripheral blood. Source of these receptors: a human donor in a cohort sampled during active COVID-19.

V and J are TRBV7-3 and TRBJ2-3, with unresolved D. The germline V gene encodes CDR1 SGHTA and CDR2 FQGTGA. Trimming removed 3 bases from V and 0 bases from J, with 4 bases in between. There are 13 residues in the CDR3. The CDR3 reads CASSFSSTDTQYF. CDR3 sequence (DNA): TGTGCCAGCAGCTTCTCTAGCACAGATACGCAGTATTTT.

This CDR3 is CASSIGDRVSETQYF. The CDR3, as DNA: TGTGCCAGTAGTATAGGGGACAGGGTCTCGGAGACCCAGTACTTC. This chain connects TRBV19 to TRBJ2-5; 9 bases line up with TRBD1. V was pared by 1 base and J by 5 bases, with 5 bases of the junction left unmatched. There are 15 residues in the CDR3. Germline V lookup: CDR1 LNHDA, CDR2 SQIVND (reference sequence).

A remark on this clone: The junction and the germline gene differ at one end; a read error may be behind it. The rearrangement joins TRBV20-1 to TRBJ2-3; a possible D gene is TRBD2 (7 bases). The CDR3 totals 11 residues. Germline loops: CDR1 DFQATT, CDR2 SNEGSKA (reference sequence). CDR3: CGAGATDTQYF. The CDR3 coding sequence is TGCGGTGCGGGGGCTACAGATACGCAGTATTTT.

The CDR3 loop is CASSKGQEYEQYF. CDR3 bases: TGTGCCAGCAGCAAAGGACAGGAGTACGAGCAGTACTTC. V is TRBV5-4 and J is TRBJ2-7, with 7 bases fitting TRBD1. V was clipped by 4 bases and J by 4 bases; unmatched bases: 5. This CDR3 has 13 residues. Per germline, CDR1 SGHNT and CDR2 YYREEE (reference sequence). The full variable domain, with the rest looked up from reference TRBV5-4 and TRBJ2-7, is ETGVTQSPTHLIKTRGQQVTLRCSSQSGHNTVSWYQQALGQGPQFIFQYYREEENGRGNFPPRFSGLQFPNYSSELNVNALELDDSALYLCASSKGQEYEQYFGPGTRLTVT.

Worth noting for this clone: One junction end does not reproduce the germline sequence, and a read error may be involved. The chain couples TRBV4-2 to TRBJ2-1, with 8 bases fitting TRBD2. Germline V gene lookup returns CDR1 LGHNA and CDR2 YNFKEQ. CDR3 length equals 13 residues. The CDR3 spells CASSQTPGGSGVF. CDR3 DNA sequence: TGTGCCAGCAGCCAAACCCCGGGGGGGTCCGGGGTCTTC.

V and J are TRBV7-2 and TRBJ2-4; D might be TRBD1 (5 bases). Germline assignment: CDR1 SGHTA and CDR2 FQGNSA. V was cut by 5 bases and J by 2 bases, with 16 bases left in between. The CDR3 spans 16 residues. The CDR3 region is CASSQSGQGTKNIQYF. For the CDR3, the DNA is TGTGCCAGCAGCCAGTCAGGGCAAGGAACCAAAAACATTCAGTACTTC. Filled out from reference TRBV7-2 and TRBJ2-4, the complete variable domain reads GAGVSQSPSNKVTEKGKDVELRCDPISGHTALYWYRQSLGQGLEFLIYFQGNSAPDKSGLPSDRFSAERTGGSVSTLTIQRTQQEDSAVYLCASSQSGQGTKNIQYFGAGTRLSVL.

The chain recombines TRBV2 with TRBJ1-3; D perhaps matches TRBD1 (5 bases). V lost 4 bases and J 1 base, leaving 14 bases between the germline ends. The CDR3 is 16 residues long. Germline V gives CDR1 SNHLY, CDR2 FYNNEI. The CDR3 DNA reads TGTGCCAGCAGTGCCGAGGAGGGGCCATCTGGAAACACCATATATTTT. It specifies CASSAEEGPSGNTIYF.

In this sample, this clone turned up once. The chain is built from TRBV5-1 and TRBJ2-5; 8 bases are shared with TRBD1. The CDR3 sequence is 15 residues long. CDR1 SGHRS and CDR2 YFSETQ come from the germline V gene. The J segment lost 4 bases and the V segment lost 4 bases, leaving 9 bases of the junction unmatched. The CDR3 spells CASSLSRGPIETQYF. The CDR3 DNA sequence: TGCGCCAGCAGCCTATCCAGGGGGCCTATAGAGACCCAGTACTTC.

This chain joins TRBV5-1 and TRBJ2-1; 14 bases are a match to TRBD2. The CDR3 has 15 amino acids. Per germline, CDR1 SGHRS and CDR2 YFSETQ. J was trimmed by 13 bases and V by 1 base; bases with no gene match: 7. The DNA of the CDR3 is TGCGCCAGCAGCTTGAGGAGACTAGCGGGAGGGCCCCAGTTCTTC. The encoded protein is CASSLRRLAGGPQFF.

The chain's CDR3 is CASSQDYPGNYGYTF. CDR3 bases: TGCGCCAGCAGCCAAGATTACCCGGGAAACTATGGCTACACCTTC. The chain carries TRBV4-1 and TRBJ1-2, with no clear D. Looked up from germline, CDR1 is MGHRA and CDR2 is YSYEKL. V dropped 0 bases and J dropped 2 bases, with 10 bases sitting between them. The CDR3 consists of 15 residues.

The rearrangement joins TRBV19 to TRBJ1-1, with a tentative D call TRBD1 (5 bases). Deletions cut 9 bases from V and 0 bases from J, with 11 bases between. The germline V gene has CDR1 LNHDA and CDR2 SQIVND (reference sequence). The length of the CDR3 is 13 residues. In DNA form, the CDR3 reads TGTGCCAGCAACTCGGGGGTGAACACTGAAGCTTTCTTT. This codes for CASNSGVNTEAFF.

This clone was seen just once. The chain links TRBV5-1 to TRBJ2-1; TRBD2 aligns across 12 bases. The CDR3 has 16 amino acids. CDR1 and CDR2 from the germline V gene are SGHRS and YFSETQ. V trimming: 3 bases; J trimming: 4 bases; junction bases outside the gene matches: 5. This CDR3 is CASSWVLAGGYNEQFF. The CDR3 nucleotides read TGCGCCAGCAGCTGGGTCCTAGCGGGGGGGTACAATGAGCAGTTCTTC.

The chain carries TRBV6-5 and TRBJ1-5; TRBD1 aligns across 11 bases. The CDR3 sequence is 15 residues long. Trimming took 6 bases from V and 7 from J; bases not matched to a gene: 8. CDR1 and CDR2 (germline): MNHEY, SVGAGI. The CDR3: CASRPDRGHRQPQHF. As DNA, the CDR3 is TGTGCCAGCAGGCCGGACAGGGGGCATCGGCAGCCCCAGCATTTT.

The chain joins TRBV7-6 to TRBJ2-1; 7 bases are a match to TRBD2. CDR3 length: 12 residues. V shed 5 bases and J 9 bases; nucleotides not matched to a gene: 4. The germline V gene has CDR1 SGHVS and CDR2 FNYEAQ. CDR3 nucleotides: TGTGCCAGCAGCATTCTAGCGGCTGAGCAGTTCTTC. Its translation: CASSILAAEQFF.

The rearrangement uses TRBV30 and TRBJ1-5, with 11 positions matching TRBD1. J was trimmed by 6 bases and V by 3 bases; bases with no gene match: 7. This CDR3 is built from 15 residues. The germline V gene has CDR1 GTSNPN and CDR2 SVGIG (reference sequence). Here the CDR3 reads CAWSDRDRGSQPQHF. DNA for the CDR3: TGTGCCTGGAGCGACCGGGACAGGGGGAGTCAGCCCCAGCATTTT. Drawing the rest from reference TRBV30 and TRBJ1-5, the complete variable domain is SQTIHQWPATLVQPVGSPLSLECTVEGTSNPNLYWYRQAAGRGLQLLFYSVGIGQISSEVPQNLSASRPQDRQFILSSKKLLLSDSGFYLCAWSDRDRGSQPQHFGDGTRLSIL.

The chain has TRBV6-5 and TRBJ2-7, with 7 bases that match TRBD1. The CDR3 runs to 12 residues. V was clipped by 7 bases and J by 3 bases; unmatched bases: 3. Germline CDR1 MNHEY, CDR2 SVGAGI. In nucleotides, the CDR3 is TGTGCCAGCAATGGGGACAGCTACGAGCAGTACTTC. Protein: CASNGDSYEQYF.

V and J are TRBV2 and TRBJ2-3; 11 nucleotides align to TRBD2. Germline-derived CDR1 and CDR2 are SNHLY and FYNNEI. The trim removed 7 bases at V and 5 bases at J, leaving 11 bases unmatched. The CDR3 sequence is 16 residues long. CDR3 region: CASKTPGLAVEDTQYF. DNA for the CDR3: TGTGCCAGCAAAACTCCGGGACTAGCGGTTGAAGATACGCAGTATTTT.

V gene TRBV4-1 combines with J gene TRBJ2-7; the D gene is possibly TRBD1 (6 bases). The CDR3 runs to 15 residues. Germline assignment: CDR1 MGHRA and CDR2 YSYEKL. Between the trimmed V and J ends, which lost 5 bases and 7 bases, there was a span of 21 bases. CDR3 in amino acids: CASSTRQDPTGEQYF. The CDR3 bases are TGCGCCAGCAGCACCCGACAGGACCCCACGGGAGAGCAGTACTTC.

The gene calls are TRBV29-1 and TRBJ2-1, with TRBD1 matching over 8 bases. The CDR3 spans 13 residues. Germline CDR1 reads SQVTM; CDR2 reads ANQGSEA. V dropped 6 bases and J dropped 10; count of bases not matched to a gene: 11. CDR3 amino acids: CSVARTGNLEQFF. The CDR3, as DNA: TGCAGCGTCGCCCGGACAGGGAACTTAGAGCAGTTCTTC.

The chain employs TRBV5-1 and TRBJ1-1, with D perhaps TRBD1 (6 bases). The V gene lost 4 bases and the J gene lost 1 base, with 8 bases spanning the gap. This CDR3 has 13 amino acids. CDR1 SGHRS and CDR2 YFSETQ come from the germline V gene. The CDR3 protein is CASSQTGNTEAFF. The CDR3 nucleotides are TGCGCCAGCAGCCAGACAGGGAACACTGAAGCTTTCTTT.

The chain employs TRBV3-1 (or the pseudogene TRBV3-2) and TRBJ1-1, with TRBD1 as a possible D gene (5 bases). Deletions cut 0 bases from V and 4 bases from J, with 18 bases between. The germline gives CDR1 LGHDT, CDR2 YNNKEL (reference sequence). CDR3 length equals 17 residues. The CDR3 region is CASSQERTGGDSTEAFF. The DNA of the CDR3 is TGTGCCAGCAGCCAAGAAAGAACAGGCGGGGATAGCACTGAAGCTTTCTTT.

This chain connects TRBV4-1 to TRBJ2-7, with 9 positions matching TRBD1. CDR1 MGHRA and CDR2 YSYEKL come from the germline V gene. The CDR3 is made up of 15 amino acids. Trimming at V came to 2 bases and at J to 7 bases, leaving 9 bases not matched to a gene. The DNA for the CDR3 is TGCGCCAGCAGCCAAAGACAGGGGGGTTCTGGTGAGCAGTACTTC. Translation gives CASSQRQGGSGEQYF.

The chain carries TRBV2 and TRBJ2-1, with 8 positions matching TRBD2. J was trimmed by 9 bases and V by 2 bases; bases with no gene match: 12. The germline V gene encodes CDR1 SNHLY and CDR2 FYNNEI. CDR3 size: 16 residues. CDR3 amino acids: CASSEWGREVIGEQFF. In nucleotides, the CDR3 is TGTGCCAGCAGTGAATGGGGGCGGGAGGTGATAGGTGAGCAGTTCTTC.

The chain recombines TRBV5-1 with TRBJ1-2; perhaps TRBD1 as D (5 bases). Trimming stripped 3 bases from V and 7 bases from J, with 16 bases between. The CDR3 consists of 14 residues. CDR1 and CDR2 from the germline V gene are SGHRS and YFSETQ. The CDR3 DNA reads TGCGCCAGCAGCTCGGGAGAGGGGTCGAGTGGCTACACCTTC. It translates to CASSSGEGSSGYTF.